This T cell receptor (beta chain) emerged from a study of blood T cells in healthy people across ages. This clonotype has a handful of counts. No antigen is known for it. There were at least 6 micrograms of total RNA extracted from every sample. A second roughly 6 to 12 cycle PCR used barcoded and J-beta primers. TCRdb analysed the 5' RACE reads with MiXCR anew, one entry per CDR3 protein. Here the sample spans hundreds of thousands of distinct CDR3 sequences, 58% being singletons. Findings and limits, study-wide: Donor CMV status was unknown, possibly confounding expanded clonotype changes. Higher diversity and more naive CD4+ cells were features of long-lived donors, compared to aged donors.

From germline, CDR1 is DFQATT and CDR2 SNEGSKA (reference sequence). Trimming removed 7 bases from V and 0 bases from J, with 13 bases in between. CDR3 size: 14 residues. Material for sequencing was blood. The chain recombines TRBV20-1 with TRBJ2-1, with TRBD2 as a possible D gene (7 bases). This TCR came from a man aged 55-75 years in good health. CDR3 sequence: CSVRGGSSYNEQFF. CDR3 nucleotides: TGCAGTGTCAGGGGAGGGAGCTCCTACAATGAGCAGTTCTTC.